The 10 T cell receptor beta chains reported below all come from one sample, sequenced in a study of blood T cell repertoires in COVID-19. Profiling relied on immunoSEQ multiplex PCR, and the TCRdb table lists in-frame clones only, not all of them. The data show tens of thousands of clones, with 91% seen just once and about 3% held by the top ten. The sequencing sample was made of peripheral blood. The receptors were gathered from a man aged 50 to 59 with acute or convalescent COVID-19.

The rearrangement joins TRBV15 to TRBJ1-5; no firm D call. This CDR3 contains 15 residues. In germline, CDR1 is LNHNV, CDR2 YYDKDF (reference sequence). Trimming took 3 bases from V and 5 from J, leaving 14 bases between them. CDR3 protein: CATSRPRRADQPQHF. In DNA, the CDR3 is TGTGCCACCAGCAGGCCAAGGAGGGCCGATCAGCCCCAGCATTTT.

V usage is TRBV11-2 and J usage is TRBJ2-7; 7 positions match TRBD2. CDR1 is SGHAT, CDR2 FQNNGV, per germline. The trim removed 3 bases at V and 0 bases at J, leaving 5 bases unmatched. The CDR3 has 15 amino acids. CDR3 sequence (DNA): TGTGCCAGCAGCTTGGGACTACAGAGCTCCTACGAGCAGTACTTC. The encoded protein is CASSLGLQSSYEQYF.

This chain links TRBV5-8 with TRBJ1-6, with 7 bases fitting TRBD1. V dropped 6 bases and J dropped 9; count of bases not matched to a gene: 6. Germline V lookup: CDR1 SGHTS, CDR2 YDEGEE. The CDR3 is 13 residues long. CDR3 sequence reads: CASNYRGGSPLHF. CDR3 DNA sequence: TGTGCCAGCAACTACAGGGGAGGTTCACCCCTCCACTTT.

This clone is medium-sized in the sample. This sequence joins TRBV5-5 and TRBJ1-2, with a weak D call TRBD1 (6 bases). Trimming pared 2 bases from V and 4 bases from J, leaving 15 bases between. Germline CDR1 SGHKS, CDR2 YYEKEE (reference sequence). The CDR3 extends over 15 amino acids. DNA of the CDR3: TGTGCCAGCAGCTTTCAGGCAGGGGTCGGCTATGGCTACACCTTC. Protein sequence: CASSFQAGVGYGYTF.

CDR3 in amino acids: CASSLFREAYGYTF. The CDR3, as DNA: TGTGCCAGCAGTTTATTCAGGGAGGCCTATGGCTACACCTTC. The chain links TRBV28 to TRBJ1-2; possibly TRBD1 for D (5 bases). The CDR3 runs to 14 residues. Deletions cut 1 base from V and 4 bases from J, with 10 bases between. Germline CDR1 MDHEN, CDR2 SYDVKM.

The chain carries TRBV7-9 and TRBJ2-4; possible D gene TRBD2, 6 bases. V was pared by 5 bases and J by 0 bases, with 14 bases between. The germline CDR1 and CDR2 sequences are SEHNR and FQNEAQ (reference sequence). CDR3 length: 16 residues. The CDR3 DNA reads as TGTGCCAGCAGCCCCTTGACGGGGGAAGCCAAAAACATTCAGTACTTC. Its protein is CASSPLTGEAKNIQYF.

This clone was observed a single time. J is TRBJ2-4 and V is TRBV18, with 9 bases aligning to TRBD1. The V gene's germline CDR1 is KGHSH and CDR2 LQKENI. The V segment lost 4 bases and the J segment 0 bases; nucleotides outside the gene matches: 4. The CDR3 is made up of 16 amino acids. The CDR3 sequence: CASSRRQGVAKNIQYF. The CDR3 DNA reads as TGTGCCAGCTCACGGAGACAGGGGGTAGCCAAAAACATTCAGTACTTC. The complete variable domain, with remaining parts taken from reference TRBV18 and TRBJ2-4, reads NAGVMQNPRHLVRRRGQEARLRCSPMKGHSHVYWYRQLPEEGLKFMVYLQKENIIDESGMPKERFSAEFPKEGPSILRIQQVVRGDSAAYFCASSRRQGVAKNIQYFGAGTRLSVL.

The V call is TRBV7-2, the J call TRBJ2-3; 12 bases line up with TRBD2. Germline trimming cut 1 base from V and 7 bases from J; bases unmatched to any gene: 6. CDR1 is SGHTA, CDR2 FQGNSA, per germline. The CDR3 extends over 16 amino acids. The CDR3 here is CASSLGPSGGANTQYF. The CDR3 DNA follows: TGTGCCAGCAGCTTAGGTCCTAGCGGGGGGGCAAATACGCAGTATTTT.

The rearrangement uses TRBV5-1 and TRBJ2-7; a weak D match, TRBD2 (5 bases). The CDR3 is 14 residues long. CDR1 and CDR2 from the germline V gene are SGHRS and YFSETQ. Trimming left V 7 bases short and J 1 base short, with 15 bases between. The CDR3: CASQIFAGSYEQYF. CDR3 nucleotides: TGCGCCAGCCAGATTTTTGCGGGTTCCTACGAGCAGTACTTC.

The chain links TRBV5-1 to TRBJ1-2; the match to TRBD1 covers 9 bases. V trimming: 4 bases; J trimming: 8 bases; junction bases outside the gene matches: 6. Per the germline V gene, CDR1 is SGHRS and CDR2 is YFSETQ. There are 13 residues in the CDR3. The chain's CDR3 is CASSPGQGLGYTF. For the CDR3, the DNA is TGCGCCAGCAGCCCGGGACAGGGTTTGGGCTACACCTTC.